This T cell receptor beta chain is from a study of identical twins. Study-wide points: Models underestimated TCR alpha sharing (out-of-frame) in monozygotic twins. Abundant cord blood beta clonotypes carried fewer insertions; memory repertoires showed none. In drawing conclusions, the study used cross-sectional statistical analysis and did not follow the same donors.

TCRdb recomputed calls from the 5' RACE reads with MiXCR, one row per CDR3 protein. The table lists hundreds of thousands of distinct CDR3 sequences, around 6% of them singletons, with roughly 2% in the top ten. In its sample, this clonotype was seen many times. Its target is not known. From germline, CDR1 is LGHNA and CDR2 YNFKEQ. The CDR3 extends over 19 amino acids. Trimming pared 0 bases from V and 3 bases from J, leaving 24 bases between. Healthy Caucasians, and only they, were the donors. The TCR comes from a man aged 18 to 35 in good health. The sequenced material came from naive T cells sorted from blood. The V call is TRBV4-2, the J call TRBJ2-7, with a possible D match to TRBD1 (6 bases). The DNA for the CDR3 is TGTGCCAGCAGCCAAGAAAGGACGTATCGGACAGAGGAATACTACGAGCAGTACTTC. It codes for CASSQERTYRTEEYYEQYF.